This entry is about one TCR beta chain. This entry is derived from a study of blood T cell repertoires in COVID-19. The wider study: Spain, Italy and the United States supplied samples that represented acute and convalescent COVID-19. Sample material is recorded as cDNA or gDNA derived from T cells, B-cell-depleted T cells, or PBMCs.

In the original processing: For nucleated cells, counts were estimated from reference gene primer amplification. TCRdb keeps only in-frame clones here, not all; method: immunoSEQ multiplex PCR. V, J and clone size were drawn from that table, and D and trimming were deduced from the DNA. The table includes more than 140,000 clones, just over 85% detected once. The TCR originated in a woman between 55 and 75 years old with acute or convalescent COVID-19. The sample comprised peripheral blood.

The CDR3 DNA reads as TGTGCCAGCAGCGTAGGGACTAGCGGGGGGCGCTACAATGAGCAGTTCTTC. Residues: CASSVGTSGGRYNEQFF. The chain carries TRBV9 and TRBJ2-1; 14 nucleotides align to TRBD2. The trim removed 0 bases at V and 3 bases at J, leaving 2 bases unmatched. This CDR3 is 17 amino acids long. The V gene's germline CDR1 is SGDLS and CDR2 YYNGEE.